This TCR beta chain was found in a study of T cells in Graves' hyperthyroidism and ophthalmopathy. From RNA transcripts, TCR beta CDR3 regions were amplified. TCR CDR3 regions were first amplified by RT-PCR with HTBI primers. In TCRdb, the multiplex PCR reads were re-called with MiXCR into one record per CDR3 protein. The sample has around 500,000 distinct CDR3 sequences; 13% to 15% are singletons. V gave up 5 bases and J gave up 7 bases; unmatched junction bases: 10. This CDR3 has 16 residues. This clonotype occurred many times. The TCR originated in a woman aged 18-29 years with Graves' hyperthyroidism. The sequenced sample consisted of blood. This rearrangement joins TRBV12-3 or TRBV12-4 to TRBJ1-6, with 8 nucleotides matching TRBD1. This CDR3 reads CASSMETGDVNSPLHF. CDR3 bases: TGTGCCAGCAGTATGGAGACAGGGGACGTAAATTCACCCCTCCACTTT.